This TCR beta chain was found in a study of OX40 agonist ivuxolimab in advanced cancers. Study-wide context: Ivuxolimab was administered intravenously to patients at 0.01 to 10 mg/kg every 2 weeks.

In germline, CDR1 is LNHDA, CDR2 SQIVND (reference sequence). This CDR3 contains 15 residues. V shed 5 bases, J shed 6 bases, and the junction held 9 bases outside the gene matches. TCRdb's table, derived via immunoSEQ multiplex PCR, lists solely in-frame clones and lacks some. The repertoire holds fewer than 90,000 clones, with about 88% as singletons. Material: CD4+ or CD8+ T cells sorted from blood, obtained in a trial of the OX40 agonist ivuxolimab. This sequence originates from an adult with an advanced solid tumor such as melanoma, head and neck, liver or kidney cancer. The chain employs TRBV19 and TRBJ2-1; 8 bases map to TRBD2. Written as DNA, the CDR3 is TGTGCCAGTAGTCCCGGGGGGGCGGGAGTCAATGAGCAGTTCTTC. Amino acid sequence: CASSPGGAGVNEQFF.